Given below is one T cell receptor beta chain in context. Here immunoSEQ multiplex PCR was the method, and the copy in TCRdb shows in-frame clones only, minus some. The sample records about 160,000 clones, roughly 90% being singletons. Trimming pared 6 bases from V and 0 bases from J, leaving 18 bases between. Germline loops: CDR1 SEHNR, CDR2 FQNEAQ (reference sequence). The CDR3 sequence is 18 residues long. The data derive from a study of control samples from healthy donors and cancer patients. This TCR was sampled from a woman aged 30 to 39 in good health. The rearrangement uses TRBV7-9 and TRBJ2-6; D is ambiguous. The sequenced sample was blood. The DNA for the CDR3 is TGTGCCAGCAGTCGAGGTCTGATAACCAACTCTGGGGCCAACGTCCTGACTTTC. Residues: CASSRGLITNSGANVLTF.